This passage covers 4 T cell receptor beta chains from one sample sequenced in a study of blood T cell repertoires in COVID-19. Repertoires were generated with immunoSEQ multiplex PCR, while TCRdb's copy carries only in-frame clones and drops some. The sample consists of around 100,000 clones, 82% of them appearing once. Sequenced sample: peripheral blood. These receptors came from a man between 65 and 85 years old with acute or convalescent COVID-19.

The chain couples TRBV5-4 to TRBJ2-7; no clear D gene. The germline V and J ends were trimmed by 0 bases and 7 bases, with 14 bases remaining between them. Germline assignment: CDR1 SGHNT and CDR2 YYREEE (reference sequence). The CDR3 consists of 14 residues. CDR3 sequence (DNA): TGTGCCAGCAGCTTGGGGCAGATGTCCTGGGAGCAGTACTTC. Protein: CASSLGQMSWEQYF.

The rearrangement uses TRBV28 and TRBJ2-5, with 9 bases fitting TRBD2. This CDR3 is built from 14 residues. V lost 3 bases and J lost 7; bases outside the gene matches: 6. Germline CDR1 and CDR2: MDHEN and SYDVKM. The CDR3 region is CASSFIAGGGTQYF. As DNA, the CDR3 is TGTGCCAGCAGTTTCATTGCGGGAGGGGGGACCCAGTACTTC.

The genes are TRBV10-3 and TRBJ1-2, with 11 bases that match TRBD1. Germline values: CDR1 ENHRY, CDR2 SYGVKD. The CDR3 runs 14 residues. V lost 5 bases, J lost 8 bases, and 7 bases stayed unmatched. In nucleotides, the CDR3 is TGTGCCATCAGTTCAGGACAGGGGGCGCGGGGCTACACCTTC. Its translation is CAISSGQGARGYTF.

The J gene is TRBJ1-1, the V gene TRBV7-2; D gene uncertain. This CDR3 comprises 14 residues. Trimming cost V 8 bases and J 5 bases, with 18 bases left between them. Germline V gene sequence: CDR1 SGHTA, CDR2 FQGNSA. CDR3 sequence reads: CASGSRRTVTEAFF. CDR3 nucleotides: TGTGCCAGCGGGTCACGACGGACTGTAACTGAAGCTTTCTTT. Supplemented by reference TRBV7-2 and TRBJ1-1, the full variable domain reads GAGVSQSPSNKVTEKGKDVELRCDPISGHTALYWYRQSLGQGLEFLIYFQGNSAPDKSGLPSDRFSAERTGGSVSTLTIQRTQQEDSAVYLCASGSRRTVTEAFFGQGTRLTVV.